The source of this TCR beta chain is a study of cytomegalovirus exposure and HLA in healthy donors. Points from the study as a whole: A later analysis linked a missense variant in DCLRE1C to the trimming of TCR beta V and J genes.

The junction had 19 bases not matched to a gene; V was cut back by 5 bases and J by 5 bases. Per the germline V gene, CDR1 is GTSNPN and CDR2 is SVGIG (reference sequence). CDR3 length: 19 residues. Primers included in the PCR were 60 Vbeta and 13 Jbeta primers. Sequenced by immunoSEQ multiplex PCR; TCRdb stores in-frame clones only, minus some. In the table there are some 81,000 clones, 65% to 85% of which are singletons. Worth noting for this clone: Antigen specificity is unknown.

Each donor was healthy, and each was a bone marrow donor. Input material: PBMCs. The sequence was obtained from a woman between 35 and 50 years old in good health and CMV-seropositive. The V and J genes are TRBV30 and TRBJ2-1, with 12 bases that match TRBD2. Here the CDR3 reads CAWLGTSGPSGGTNNEQFF. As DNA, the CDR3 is TGTGCCTGGCTGGGGACTAGCGGGCCGAGTGGAGGAACGAACAATGAGCAGTTCTTC.